This TCR beta chain was identified in a study of CD8+ T cells in alopecia areata. Study-wide points: Lesional scalp, notably in alopecia totalis/universalis, had clonality above that of normal scalp. Among the top 100, expanded CD8+ clones were significantly decreased by tofacitinib, as was scalp clonality. Only one nonresponder was present, which leaves the link between baseline CD8+ expansion and response uncertain.

The CDR3 is 14 residues long. CDR1 is SEHNR, CDR2 FQNEAQ, per germline (reference sequence). With 5 bases clipped from V and 7 bases from J, the junction kept 9 bases outside the gene matches. cDNA serving as the sequencing template came from extracted, reverse transcribed RNA. Method: immunoSEQ multiplex PCR; TCRdb's copy keeps in-frame clones and lacks some. The data hold more than 150,000 clones, with approximately 56% observed a single time. To note about this clone: Its matching antigen is unknown. The sample has other DNA sequences that encode this CDR3 too.

This sample's treatment: oral pan-JAK inhibitor, 5-10 mg twice daily. Obtained from alopecia areata patients were lesional scalp punch biopsies along with peripheral blood. The TCR was taken from a human donor with alopecia areata. The genes are TRBV7-9 and TRBJ1-2; 8 bases fit TRBD1. The material sequenced was CD4+ T cells sorted from blood, taken at week 4, from a patient treated with tofacitinib. The CDR3 reads CASSPGQGLGGYTF. CDR3 nucleotides: TGTGCCAGCAGCCCAGGACAGGGACTCGGTGGCTACACCTTC. The entire variable domain, with the rest obtained from reference TRBV7-9 and TRBJ1-2, is as follows: DTGVSQNPRHKITKRGQNVTFRCDPISEHNRLYWYRQTLGQGPEFLTYFQNEAQLEKSRLLSDRFSAERPKGSFSTLEIQRTEQGDSAMYLCASSPGQGLGGYTFGSGTRLTVV.